This is a list of T cell receptor beta chains from one sample in a study of CD8 T cells in Susac syndrome. TCRdb re-analysed the immunoSEQ multiplex PCR reads in MiXCR, keeping a single row per CDR3 protein. Among roughly 200,000 distinct CDR3 sequences listed, 85% to 95% were seen once. Sample: CD4+ T cells from PBMCs. The receptors derive from a human donor with Susac syndrome. CDR3s include the opening cysteine and the closing phenylalanine or tryptophan. The D gene is left open where the match is weak. Clone size is given for some rows only: seen once, a few or many times, or a class if the clone is expanded.

D: TRBD1; size: NA; V: TRBV9; J: TRBJ1-1; DNA: TGTGCCAGCAGCGTGGGGACAGCTCTTCCTGATATTGTGGCTTTCTTT; CDR3: CASSVGTALPDIVAFF
D: NA; size: NA; V: TRBV19; J: TRBJ2-7; DNA: TGTGCCAGTAGTATCTCCAGCGGGCGACACTACGAGCAGTACTTC; CDR3: CASSISSGRHYEQYF
D: NA; size: NA; V: TRBV28; J: TRBJ2-2; DNA: TGTGCCAGCAGTCCCCAACCAGGTAGCGTCGGGACCAACACCGGGGAGCTGTTTTTT; CDR3: CASSPQPGSVGTNTGELFF
D: NA; size: NA; V: TRBV3-1; J: TRBJ1-2; DNA: TGTGCCAGCAGCCAAGACCCGACCGCGAAGGCTCCATATGGCTACACCTTC; CDR3: CASSQDPTAKAPYGYTF
D: TRBD2; size: NA; V: TRBV28; J: TRBJ2-7; DNA: TGTGCCAGCCGAATAAGCGGGGGGCCTGCCTACGAGCAGTACTTC; CDR3: CASRISGGPAYEQYF
D: NA; size: NA; V: TRBV9; J: TRBJ2-1; DNA: TGTGCCAGCAATCTCCGTGGCAGTTATAATGAGCAGTTCTTC; CDR3: CASNLRGSYNEQFF
D: NA; size: NA; V: TRBV6-2/TRBV6-3; J: TRBJ2-7; DNA: TGTGCCAGCACCAAAAGGGAGGTGTTCTCCTACGAGCAGTACTTC; CDR3: CASTKREVFSYEQYF
D: NA; size: NA; V: TRBV3-1; J: TRBJ2-3; DNA: TGTGCCAGCAGCCAAGATGGGCTCAGCACAGATACGCAGTATTTT; CDR3: CASSQDGLSTDTQYF
D: TRBD1; size: NA; V: TRBV27; J: TRBJ1-1; DNA: TGTGCCAGCAGTTCCCTGGACAGGTACGAAGCTTTCTTT; CDR3: CASSSLDRYEAFF
D: NA; size: NA; V: TRBV7-9; J: TRBJ2-1; DNA: TGTGCCAGCAGTCTCAGCCGGGGGGCTTTATTGAATGAGCAGTTCTTC; CDR3: CASSLSRGALLNEQFF
D: TRBD1; size: NA; V: TRBV6-1; J: TRBJ1-1; DNA: TGTGCCAGCAGAACCAGGACAGGGGGCTTGAACACTGAAGCTTTCTTT; CDR3: CASRTRTGGLNTEAFF
D: NA; size: NA; V: TRBV15; J: TRBJ1-1; DNA: TGTGCCACCCGTTATGGGGGCCGGGGCGGCACTGAAGCTTTCTTT; CDR3: CATRYGGRGGTEAFF
D: TRBD2; size: few; V: TRBV20-1; J: TRBJ2-7; DNA: TGCAGTGCTAGAGACGTCGGGACTAGCGGAAACGAGCAGTACTTC; CDR3: CSARDVGTSGNEQYF
D: TRBD1; size: NA; V: TRBV27; J: TRBJ1-6; DNA: TGTGCCAGCAGTTTGACCGGGACAGCCTCTTCGCCCCTCCACTTT; CDR3: CASSLTGTASSPLHF
D: NA; size: NA; V: TRBV5-1; J: TRBJ2-5; DNA: TGCGCCAGCAGCATCGGGACGGAAGAGACCCAGTACTTC; CDR3: CASSIGTEETQYF
D: NA; size: NA; V: TRBV7-2; J: TRBJ1-2; DNA: TGTGCCAGCAGCTCCTATGGCTACACCTTC; CDR3: CASSSYGYTF
D: NA; size: NA; V: TRBV5-6; J: TRBJ2-6; DNA: TGTGCCAGCAGCTTGTGGGGTCGCGGGGGCACCTCTGGGGCCAACGTCCTGACTTTC; CDR3: CASSLWGRGGTSGANVLTF
D: TRBD1; size: NA; V: TRBV14; J: TRBJ2-7; DNA: TGTGCCAGCAGCCAGGAGTACAGGGGGCGGCAGTACTTC; CDR3: CASSQEYRGRQYF
D: NA; size: NA; V: TRBV6-2/TRBV6-3; J: TRBJ2-5; DNA: TGTGCCAGCAGTACGCAGGGTTGGGGGGAGACCCAGTACTTC; CDR3: CASSTQGWGETQYF
D: TRBD1; size: NA; V: TRBV18; J: TRBJ2-1; DNA: TGTGCCAGCTCACCGCGGACCGGGACAGATTACAATGAGCAGTTCTTC; CDR3: CASSPRTGTDYNEQFF
D: NA; size: NA; V: TRBV4-3; J: TRBJ1-1; DNA: TGCGCCAGCAGCCGGGGGTGGGGGACGGGAAGCACTGAAGCTTTCTTT; CDR3: CASSRGWGTGSTEAFF
D: NA; size: NA; V: TRBV2; J: TRBJ1-1; DNA: TGTGCCAGCAGGGAAACTCTGAACACTGAAGCTTTCTTT; CDR3: CASRETLNTEAFF
D: TRBD1; size: NA; V: TRBV24-1; J: TRBJ2-1; DNA: TGTGCCACCAGATCCGGGACAGCGCACTCCTACAATGAGCAGTTCTTC; CDR3: CATRSGTAHSYNEQFF
D: NA; size: NA; V: TRBV15; J: TRBJ1-1; DNA: TGTGCCACCAGCAGAGATATGGGGCCCGGCACTGAAGCTTTCTTT; CDR3: CATSRDMGPGTEAFF
D: NA; size: NA; V: TRBV3-1; J: TRBJ1-2; DNA: TGTGCCAGCAGCCAAGGAGTCCTTAGCTATGGCTACACCTTC; CDR3: CASSQGVLSYGYTF
D: NA; size: NA; V: TRBV6-2/TRBV6-3; J: TRBJ1-5; DNA: TGTGCCAGCAGTTCAAGACAGATTCATCAGCCCCAGCATTTT; CDR3: CASSSRQIHQPQHF
D: NA; size: once; V: TRBV20-1; J: TRBJ1-1; DNA: TGCAGTGCTAGGCAGGGCACGAACACTGAAGCTTTCTTT; CDR3: CSARQGTNTEAFF
D: TRBD2; size: NA; V: TRBV2; J: TRBJ2-3; DNA: TGTGCCAGCCGGGAAAGCGGGGTCACAGATACGCAGTATTTT; CDR3: CASRESGVTDTQYF
D: TRBD2; size: NA; V: TRBV5-1; J: TRBJ2-1; DNA: TGCGCCAGCAGCTTGGCCCCTAGCGGTCCCTACAATGAGCAGTTCTTC; CDR3: CASSLAPSGPYNEQFF
D: TRBD1; size: NA; V: TRBV27; J: TRBJ1-1; DNA: TGTGCCAGCAGTGCCAATGACAGGGGACGGAACACTGAAGCTTTCTTT; CDR3: CASSANDRGRNTEAFF
D: NA; size: NA; V: TRBV20-1; J: TRBJ1-1; DNA: TGCAGTGCGTATAGACAGCCTGAAGCTTTCTTT; CDR3: CSAYRQPEAFF
D: NA; size: NA; V: TRBV15; J: TRBJ1-2; DNA: TGTGCCACCAGCAGAGATCCGGGGCACTATGGCTACACCTTC; CDR3: CATSRDPGHYGYTF
D: TRBD2; size: NA; V: TRBV20-1; J: TRBJ2-1; DNA: TGCAGTGCTAGAGGGGTGGGAGGGCTATACAATGAGCAGTTCTTC; CDR3: CSARGVGGLYNEQFF
D: TRBD1; size: NA; V: TRBV5-1; J: TRBJ2-2; DNA: TGCGCCAGCAGCTTGGTGAGGGGACAGGGCCCAACCGGGGAGCTGTTTTTT; CDR3: CASSLVRGQGPTGELFF
D: NA; size: NA; V: TRBV6-5; J: TRBJ2-3; DNA: TGTGCCAGCAGTTACACCGGCGGGCAAAGTGGAGATACGCAGTATTTT; CDR3: CASSYTGGQSGDTQYF
D: NA; size: NA; V: TRBV20-1; J: TRBJ2-7; DNA: TGCAGTGCTAGAGATTATGACGGGAGAGCCGGCGAGCAGTACTTC; CDR3: CSARDYDGRAGEQYF
D: TRBD1; size: once; V: TRBV2; J: TRBJ2-3; DNA: TGTGCCAGCACGCGATCTTCAGGGGGTAGCACAGATACGCAGTATTTT; CDR3: CASTRSSGGSTDTQYF
D: NA; size: once; V: TRBV12-3/TRBV12-4; J: TRBJ2-1; DNA: TGTGCCAGCAGTTTAGGCGGGCCCCCAAACAATGAGCAGTTCTTC; CDR3: CASSLGGPPNNEQFF
D: NA; size: once; V: TRBV6-2/TRBV6-3; J: TRBJ2-1; DNA: TGTGCCAGCTCCCTTGGTAGGGTCGATGAGCAGTTCTTC; CDR3: CASSLGRVDEQFF
D: NA; size: NA; V: TRBV28; J: TRBJ2-1; DNA: TGTGCCAGCAGTTTATTGGGAGCCTACAATGAGCAGTTCTTC; CDR3: CASSLLGAYNEQFF
D: NA; size: NA; V: TRBV20-1; J: TRBJ2-7; DNA: TGCAGTGCTAGGTCGAGCGCCGAGCAGTACTTC; CDR3: CSARSSAEQYF
D: TRBD2; size: NA; V: TRBV20-1; J: TRBJ2-3; DNA: TGCAGTGCTAGAGATTGGGACCTAGCGGGGGCTAGCACAGATACGCAGTATTTT; CDR3: CSARDWDLAGASTDTQYF
D: NA; size: NA; V: TRBV3-1; J: TRBJ2-1; DNA: TGTGCCAGCAGCCAAGGGACAGACAATGAGCAGTTCTTC; CDR3: CASSQGTDNEQFF
D: NA; size: NA; V: TRBV20-1; J: TRBJ1-5; DNA: TGCAGTGCCCCACGGGGGAACAATCAGCCCCAGCATTTT; CDR3: CSAPRGNNQPQHF
D: TRBD2; size: NA; V: TRBV20-1; J: TRBJ2-3; DNA: TGCAGTGCTAGGGGACTAGCGGGGGCCACAGATACGCAGTATTTT; CDR3: CSARGLAGATDTQYF
D: NA; size: NA; V: TRBV5-4; J: TRBJ2-2; DNA: TGTGCCAGCAGCTTTAACACCAGACCCGGGGAGCTGTTTTTT; CDR3: CASSFNTRPGELFF
D: TRBD1; size: NA; V: TRBV4-1; J: TRBJ2-7; DNA: TGCGCCAGCAGCCACGGACAGGGGGCAATCTACGAGCAGTACTTC; CDR3: CASSHGQGAIYEQYF
D: NA; size: NA; V: TRBV7-2; J: TRBJ1-2; DNA: TGTGCCAGCAGCTTAGCGGCCAACGGGGGCTACACCTTC; CDR3: CASSLAANGGYTF
D: NA; size: NA; V: TRBV30; J: TRBJ1-3; DNA: TGTGCCTGGAGTGTAGGGACGGACTCTGGAAACACCATATATTTT; CDR3: CAWSVGTDSGNTIYF
D: TRBD1; size: NA; V: TRBV24-1; J: TRBJ2-3; DNA: TGTGCCACCAGTGATCCGACAGGGACAGATACGCAGTATTTT; CDR3: CATSDPTGTDTQYF
D: TRBD2; size: NA; V: TRBV3-1; J: TRBJ2-1; DNA: TGTGCCAGCAGCCCCCCCTCCCTAGCGGGGGCTGAGCAGTTCTTC; CDR3: CASSPPSLAGAEQFF
D: NA; size: NA; V: TRBV28; J: TRBJ2-7; DNA: TGTGCCAGCACCCCGACAAGATACGAGCAGTACTTC; CDR3: CASTPTRYEQYF